Listed below are T cell receptor beta chains from one sample, sequenced in a study of blood T cell repertoires in COVID-19. Data came from immunoSEQ multiplex PCR; TCRdb stores just in-frame clones and leaves some out. The sample has 200,000 or so clones, 88% seen once. The specimen was PBMCs or T cells enriched from blood (not recorded which). These TCRs come from a woman in her thirties who had recovered from COVID-19. Both conserved end residues are part of each CDR3. D genes are given only for firm matches. Clone sizes are given selectively: once, few, many, or a class where the clone is expanded.

v_call,d_call,clone_size,j_call,cdr3_nt,cdr3_aa
TRBV7-6,-,-,TRBJ2-3,TGTGCCAGCGAGGGCACAGATACGCAGTATTTT,CASEGTDTQYF
TRBV4-3,-,-,TRBJ1-1,TGCGCCAGCAGCCAAGGGCCGGGTTCTGAAGCTTTCTTT,CASSQGPGSEAFF
TRBV2,-,-,TRBJ2-7,TGTGCCCAGAGGTCGGGCTACGAGCAGTACTTC,CAQRSGYEQYF
TRBV19,-,few,TRBJ1-3,TGTGCCAGTAGTTCTGAGGCCCTCAGCTCTGGAAACACCATATATTTT,CASSSEALSSGNTIYF
TRBV19,TRBD2,many,TRBJ2-2,TGTGCCAGTAGTATAACTAGCGGGGGGTACGGGGAGCTGTTTTTT,CASSITSGGYGELFF
TRBV7-6,TRBD2,-,TRBJ2-3,TGTGCCAGCAGCTTAACTAGCGGGGGACGTAGCACAGATACGCAGTATTTT,CASSLTSGGRSTDTQYF
TRBV7-2,TRBD1,once,TRBJ2-7,TGTGCCAGCAGCCCGGGACAGGGGGGCGAGCAGTACTTC,CASSPGQGGEQYF
TRBV7-2,-,-,TRBJ2-5,TGTGCCAGCAGTTATACAGGGGAGACCCAGTACTTC,CASSYTGETQYF
TRBV6-5,-,-,TRBJ1-2,TGTGCCAGCAGTCTCGGGGGATCCAACTATGGCTACACCTTC,CASSLGGSNYGYTF
TRBV5-1,TRBD1,-,TRBJ2-3,TGCGCCAGCAGCTTCGCCGGACAGGGCGATACGCAGTATTTT,CASSFAGQGDTQYF
TRBV9,-,few,TRBJ1-1,TGTGCCAGCAGCGCCCCTTTTGGCATGAACACTGAAGCTTTCTTT,CASSAPFGMNTEAFF
TRBV29-1,-,-,TRBJ1-2,TGCAGCGCCGCCTGGCCAGGGTACAGAAATGGCTACACCTTC,CSAAWPGYRNGYTF
TRBV4-1,-,-,TRBJ1-2,TGCGCCAGCAGCCAAGATCACCGGGGAGTCAATGGCTACACCTTC,CASSQDHRGVNGYTF
TRBV21-1,-,-,TRBJ1-1,TGTGCCAGCAGCTACACCCTCAGAAACACTGAAGCTTTCTTT,CASSYTLRNTEAFF
TRBV9,-,-,TRBJ2-1,TGTGCCAGCAGCGTAGAGGTGAGGAGCTCCTACAATGAGCAGTTCTTC,CASSVEVRSSYNEQFF
TRBV7-9,TRBD1,-,TRBJ1-5,TGTGCCAGCAGCTTAGGTCTGGGACAGGGGGCCGAGCAGCCCCAGCATTTT,CASSLGLGQGAEQPQHF
TRBV7-2,-,-,TRBJ2-3,TGTGCCAGCAGCGATAGGACACGCACAGATACGCAGTATTTT,CASSDRTRTDTQYF
TRBV6-1,TRBD2,-,TRBJ2-3,TGTGCCAGCAGTGAAGCTGGGGTGACTAGCGGGGGGGCAGATACGCAGTATTTT,CASSEAGVTSGGADTQYF
TRBV4-3,TRBD1,-,TRBJ2-5,TGCGCCAGCAGCCAATCCTGGACAGGGACTCAGGGGACCCAGTACTTC,CASSQSWTGTQGTQYF
TRBV11-2,TRBD2,-,TRBJ2-2,TGTGCCAGCAGCTTAGACACCCCGGCTAGCGGGGTAAACACCGGGGAGCTGTTTTTT,CASSLDTPASGVNTGELFF
TRBV27,TRBD1,-,TRBJ1-2,TGTGCCAGCAGTTTACAAGGGACAGGCGACAACTATGGCTACACCTTC,CASSLQGTGDNYGYTF
TRBV3-1/TRBV3-2,TRBD1,-,TRBJ1-2,TGTGCCAGCAGCCTGGGACAGGGTTATGGCTACACCTTC,CASSLGQGYGYTF
TRBV3-1/TRBV3-2,-,-,TRBJ2-1,TGTGCCAGCAGACGAGAACAGGCCCCCTACAATGAGCAGTTCTTC,CASRREQAPYNEQFF
TRBV4-3,-,-,TRBJ1-1,TGCGCCAGCAGCCAAGACCGAACGGGGGCTGAAGCTTTCTTT,CASSQDRTGAEAFF
TRBV4-3,-,-,TRBJ1-1,TGCGCCAGCAGCCAAGACCTGGGGGGGACTGAAGCTTTCTTT,CASSQDLGGTEAFF
TRBV3-1/TRBV3-2,-,-,TRBJ1-3,TGTGCCAGCAGACACACATTCTCTGGAAACACCATATATTTT,CASRHTFSGNTIYF
TRBV7-9,TRBD1,-,TRBJ1-3,TGTGCCAGCAGCTTCCCACCGGGACAGGGGGCTGGAAACACCATATATTTT,CASSFPPGQGAGNTIYF
TRBV2,TRBD2,once,TRBJ2-3,TGTGCCAGCAGTGATAGCGGGGGGAGCACAGATACGCAGTATTTT,CASSDSGGSTDTQYF
TRBV30,-,-,TRBJ1-6,TGTGCCTGGACCCGTACAGGTGGAAAGGATAATTCACCCCTCCACTTT,CAWTRTGGKDNSPLHF
TRBV5-6,-,-,TRBJ1-1,TGTGCCAGCAGCTCCCGGCGGGGCTGGGCTGAAGCTTTCTTT,CASSSRRGWAEAFF
TRBV19,-,-,TRBJ1-3,TGTGCCTCTCTCGGGGCTGGAAACACCATATATTTT,CASLGAGNTIYF
TRBV3-1/TRBV3-2,-,-,TRBJ2-5,TGTGCCAGCAGCCCAATTGAGGCAGGGTACCAAGAGACCCAGTACTTC,CASSPIEAGYQETQYF
TRBV4-3,-,-,TRBJ1-5,TGCGCCAGCAGCCAAGATCGCTCAGGGAGGATTCAGCCCCAGCATTTT,CASSQDRSGRIQPQHF
TRBV6-6,TRBD2,-,TRBJ2-5,TGTGCCAGCAGGCCGGGACTAGCGGGGAGTGAGACCCAGTACTTC,CASRPGLAGSETQYF
TRBV5-5,-,-,TRBJ1-6,TGTGCCAGCAGCTTGAGGAGGACAGACCTTCTATTAGCCCTCCACTTT,CASSLRRTDLLLALHF
TRBV5-1,TRBD1,-,TRBJ1-3,TGCGCCAGCAGCTTGGGACAGGGGCTCTTGCCTGGAAACACCATATATTTT,CASSLGQGLLPGNTIYF
TRBV6-1,-,-,TRBJ1-6,TGTGCCAGCAGTGGAATCTGGGGAGATTATAATTCACCCCTCCACTTT,CASSGIWGDYNSPLHF
TRBV4-1,-,-,TRBJ1-2,TGCGCCAGCAGCCAAGAACGAGGGTATGGCTACACCTTC,CASSQERGYGYTF
TRBV3-1/TRBV3-2,-,-,TRBJ1-2,TGTGCCAGCAGCCCCAACCAGGGGACCTACGAAAACTATGGCTACACCTTC,CASSPNQGTYENYGYTF
TRBV10-3,-,-,TRBJ1-5,TGTGCCATCAGGGCAGCGGCGATTGGGCCCCAGCATTTT,CAIRAAAIGPQHF
TRBV27,-,-,TRBJ1-2,TGTGCCAGCAGTTTATCGTGGCAGGGGCAAGGCTACACCTTC,CASSLSWQGQGYTF
TRBV6-5,-,-,TRBJ1-6,TGTGCCAGCACCCCGTTCTGGCATTCACCCCTCCACTTT,CASTPFWHSPLHF
TRBV5-5,-,-,TRBJ2-7,TGTGCCAGCAGCTTCCTTCAGGCTCAGTACTTC,CASSFLQAQYF
TRBV9,TRBD2,-,TRBJ2-1,TGTGCCAGCAGCGTAGCCGGGACTAGCGCTGATGAGCAGTTCTTC,CASSVAGTSADEQFF
TRBV7-3,-,-,TRBJ1-2,TGTGCCAGCAGCCAGGGAAGTTCGCAAGCCTACGGCTACACCTTC,CASSQGSSQAYGYTF
TRBV9,TRBD1,-,TRBJ1-2,TGTGCCAGCAGCGACTGGACAGGGTTTAACTATGGCTACACCTTC,CASSDWTGFNYGYTF
TRBV7-2,TRBD1,-,TRBJ2-7,TGTGCCAGCAGCGCGACAGGGGTTTACGAGCAGTACTTC,CASSATGVYEQYF